A selection of T cell receptor beta chains follows, all from one sample in a study of blood T cell repertoires in COVID-19. Data came from immunoSEQ multiplex PCR; TCRdb stores just in-frame clones and leaves some out. This sample has approximately 100,000 clones, with 80% to 90% found just once. The specimen sequenced was peripheral blood. The receptors were sampled from a human donor in a cohort sampled during active COVID-19. The CDR3 runs from the conserved cysteine through the conserved F or W. Each record gives: J gene, D gene, V gene, clone size, CDR3 DNA, CDR3 protein. A D gene is named only where the DNA matches it firmly. Clone size is given for some rows only: seen once, a few or many times, or a class if the clone is expanded.

j_call: TRBJ2-1
d_call: -
v_call: TRBV3-1/TRBV3-2
clone_size: -
cdr3_nt: TGTGCCAGCAGTCCGGTGGGGCTCAATGAGCAGTTCTTC
cdr3_aa: CASSPVGLNEQFF

j_call: TRBJ2-5
d_call: -
v_call: TRBV23-1
clone_size: -
cdr3_nt: TGCGCCAGCAGTCACACAACGGCCCGCGGAGAGACCCAGTACTTC
cdr3_aa: CASSHTTARGETQYF

j_call: TRBJ2-1
d_call: -
v_call: TRBV6-2/TRBV6-3
clone_size: -
cdr3_nt: TGTGCCAGCAGCGGGACTTTCAATAACTACAATGAGCAGTTCTTC
cdr3_aa: CASSGTFNNYNEQFF

j_call: TRBJ2-7
d_call: -
v_call: TRBV5-4
clone_size: -
cdr3_nt: TGTGCCAGCAGTCAAGCGACTAGCTACGAGCAGTACTTC
cdr3_aa: CASSQATSYEQYF

j_call: TRBJ1-2
d_call: -
v_call: TRBV4-3
clone_size: -
cdr3_nt: TGCGCCAGCAGCCAATCCCCCCGGAGGTCCTACACCTTC
cdr3_aa: CASSQSPRRSYTF

j_call: TRBJ1-2
d_call: -
v_call: TRBV7-2
clone_size: once
cdr3_nt: TGTGCCAGCCGTCCCGGGGGACTCCGGGGCTACACCTTC
cdr3_aa: CASRPGGLRGYTF

j_call: TRBJ2-6
d_call: TRBD1
v_call: TRBV14
clone_size: -
cdr3_nt: TGTGCCAGCAGCCAGCCGGGACAGGGTTACATGATTACTGGGGCCAACGTCCTGACTTTC
cdr3_aa: CASSQPGQGYMITGANVLTF

j_call: TRBJ2-7
d_call: TRBD1
v_call: TRBV13
clone_size: -
cdr3_nt: TGTGCCAGCAGCCCCGGACAGGGGGCCTACGAGCAGTACTTC
cdr3_aa: CASSPGQGAYEQYF

j_call: TRBJ1-2
d_call: TRBD1
v_call: TRBV6-2/TRBV6-3
clone_size: -
cdr3_nt: TGTGCCAGCAGTCAAACGACAGGGGGCCCTTATGGCTACACCTTC
cdr3_aa: CASSQTTGGPYGYTF

j_call: TRBJ2-5
d_call: TRBD2
v_call: TRBV7-6
clone_size: many
cdr3_nt: TGTGCCAGCAGGGGACCCGTGGGAGCGGGAGACGGGGAGACCCAGTACTTC
cdr3_aa: CASRGPVGAGDGETQYF

j_call: TRBJ2-1
d_call: TRBD2
v_call: TRBV7-9
clone_size: -
cdr3_nt: TGTGCCAGCAGCTTACCCCCGCGACTAGCGGGACTATACAATGAGCAGTTCTTC
cdr3_aa: CASSLPPRLAGLYNEQFF

j_call: TRBJ2-7
d_call: TRBD2
v_call: TRBV7-8
clone_size: -
cdr3_nt: TGTGCCAGCAGTTCCCGACTAGCAGGATCTTGGGAGCAGTACTTC
cdr3_aa: CASSSRLAGSWEQYF

j_call: TRBJ2-2
d_call: -
v_call: TRBV29-1
clone_size: -
cdr3_nt: TGCAGCGTTGCCAAGGACAGGGAGGGGACCGGGGAGCTGTTTTTT
cdr3_aa: CSVAKDREGTGELFF

j_call: TRBJ2-2
d_call: TRBD1
v_call: TRBV7-3
clone_size: -
cdr3_nt: TGTGCCAGCAGCCCCCAGGGGGCAGGTACCGGGGAGCTGTTTTTT
cdr3_aa: CASSPQGAGTGELFF

j_call: TRBJ1-5
d_call: -
v_call: TRBV4-3
clone_size: -
cdr3_nt: TGCGCCAGCAGCCAAGACTGGCAGAAAGATCAGCCCCAGCATTTT
cdr3_aa: CASSQDWQKDQPQHF

j_call: TRBJ1-1
d_call: -
v_call: TRBV5-6
clone_size: once
cdr3_nt: TGTGCCAGCAGTCTGGGAGCTGAAGCTTTCTTT
cdr3_aa: CASSLGAEAFF